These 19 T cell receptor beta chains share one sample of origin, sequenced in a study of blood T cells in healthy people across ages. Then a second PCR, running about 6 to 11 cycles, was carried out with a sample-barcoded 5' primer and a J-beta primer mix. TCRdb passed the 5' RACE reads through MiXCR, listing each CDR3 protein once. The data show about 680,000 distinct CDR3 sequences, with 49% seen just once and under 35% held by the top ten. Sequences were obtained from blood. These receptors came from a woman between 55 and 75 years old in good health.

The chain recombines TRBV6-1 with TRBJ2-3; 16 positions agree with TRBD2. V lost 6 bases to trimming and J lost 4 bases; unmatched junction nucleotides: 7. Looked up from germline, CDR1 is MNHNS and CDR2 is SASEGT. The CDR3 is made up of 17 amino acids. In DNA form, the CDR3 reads TGTGCCAGCAGCCGCGGGACTAGCGGGAGGGGGGCAGATACGCAGTATTTT. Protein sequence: CASSRGTSGRGADTQYF.

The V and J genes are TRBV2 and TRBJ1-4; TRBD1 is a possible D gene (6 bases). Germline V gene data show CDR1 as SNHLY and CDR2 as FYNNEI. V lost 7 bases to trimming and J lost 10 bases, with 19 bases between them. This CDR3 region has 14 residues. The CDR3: CASNPRTGFRKLFF. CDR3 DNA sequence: TGTGCCAGCAATCCGCGTACAGGGTTTAGAAAACTGTTTTTT.

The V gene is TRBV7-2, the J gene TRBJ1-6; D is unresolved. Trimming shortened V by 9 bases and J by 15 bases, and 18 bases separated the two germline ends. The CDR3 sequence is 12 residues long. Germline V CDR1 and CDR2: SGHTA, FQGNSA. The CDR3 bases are TGTGCCAGTAGCCCTTCAACCGGGGACCTCCACTTT. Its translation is CASSPSTGDLHF.

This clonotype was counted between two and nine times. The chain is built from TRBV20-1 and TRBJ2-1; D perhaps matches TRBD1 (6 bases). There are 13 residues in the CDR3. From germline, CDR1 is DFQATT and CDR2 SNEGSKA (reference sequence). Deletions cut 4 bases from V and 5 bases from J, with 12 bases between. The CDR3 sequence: CSATDSWDNEQFF. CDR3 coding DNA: TGCAGTGCTACGGACAGCTGGGACAATGAGCAGTTCTTC.

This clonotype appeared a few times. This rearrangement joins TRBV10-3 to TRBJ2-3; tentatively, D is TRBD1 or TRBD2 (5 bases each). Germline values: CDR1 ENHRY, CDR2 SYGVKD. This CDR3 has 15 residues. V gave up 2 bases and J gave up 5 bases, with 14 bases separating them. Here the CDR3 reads CAISERAGQGDTQYF. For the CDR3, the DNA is TGTGCCATCAGTGAGCGGGCGGGTCAGGGAGATACGCAGTATTTT.

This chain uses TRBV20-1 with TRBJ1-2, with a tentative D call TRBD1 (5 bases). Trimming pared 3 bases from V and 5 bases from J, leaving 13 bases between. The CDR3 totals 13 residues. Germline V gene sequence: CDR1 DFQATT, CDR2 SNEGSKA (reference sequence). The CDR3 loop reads CSARNGGEYGYTF. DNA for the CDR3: TGCAGTGCTAGGAACGGGGGGGAATATGGCTACACCTTC.

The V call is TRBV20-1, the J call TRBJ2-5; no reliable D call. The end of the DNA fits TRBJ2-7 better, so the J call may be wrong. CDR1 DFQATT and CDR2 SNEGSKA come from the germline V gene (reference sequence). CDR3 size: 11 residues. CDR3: CSARALYEQYF. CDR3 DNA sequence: TGCAGTGCTAGGGCTCTCTACGAGCAGTACTTC.

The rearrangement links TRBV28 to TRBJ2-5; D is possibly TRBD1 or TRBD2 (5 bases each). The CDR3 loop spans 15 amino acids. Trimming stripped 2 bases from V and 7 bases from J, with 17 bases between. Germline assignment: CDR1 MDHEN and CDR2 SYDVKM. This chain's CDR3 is CASSLGGRARGTQYF. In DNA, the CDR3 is TGTGCCAGCAGTTTAGGGGGTCGGGCCCGTGGGACCCAGTACTTC.

This chain's CDR3 is CASSYGTGLVHEQYF. The CDR3 region has the DNA TGTGCCAGCAGTTACGGGACAGGGTTGGTCCACGAGCAGTACTTC. The chain links TRBV6-5 to TRBJ2-5, with 9 bases identical to TRBD1. With the DNA end fitting TRBJ2-7 better, the J assignment may be wrong. Germline V lookup: CDR1 MNHEY, CDR2 SVGAGI. The CDR3 consists of 15 residues.

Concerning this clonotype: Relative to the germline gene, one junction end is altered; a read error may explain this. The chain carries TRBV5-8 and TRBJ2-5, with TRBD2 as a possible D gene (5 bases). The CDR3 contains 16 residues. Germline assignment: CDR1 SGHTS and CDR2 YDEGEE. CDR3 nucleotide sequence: TGTGCCAGCGGCTTGGGAGTACGGACTTTCCAAGAGACCCAGTACTTC. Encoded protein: CASGLGVRTFQETQYF.

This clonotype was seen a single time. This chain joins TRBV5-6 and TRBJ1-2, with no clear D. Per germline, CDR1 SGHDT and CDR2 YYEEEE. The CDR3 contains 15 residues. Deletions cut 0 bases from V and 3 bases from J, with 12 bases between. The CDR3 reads CASSLEVGQYYGYTF. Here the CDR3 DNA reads TGTGCCAGCAGCTTGGAGGTGGGCCAATACTATGGCTACACCTTC. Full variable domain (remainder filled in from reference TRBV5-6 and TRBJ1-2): DAGVTQSPTHLIKTRGQQVTLRCSPKSGHDTVSWYQQALGQGPQFIFQYYEEEERQRGNFPDRFSGHQFPNYSSELNVNALLLGDSALYLCASSLEVGQYYGYTFGSGTRLTVV.

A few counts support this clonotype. The CDR3 region is CSVGTARQETQYF. The CDR3 DNA reads as TGCAGCGTGGGGACAGCAAGACAAGAGACCCAGTACTTC. This chain connects TRBV29-1 to TRBJ2-5; TRBD1 agrees at 7 bases. Trimming at V came to 6 bases and at J to 2 bases, leaving 6 bases not matched to a gene. Germline-derived CDR1 and CDR2 are SQVTM and ANQGSEA. This CDR3 is 13 amino acids long.

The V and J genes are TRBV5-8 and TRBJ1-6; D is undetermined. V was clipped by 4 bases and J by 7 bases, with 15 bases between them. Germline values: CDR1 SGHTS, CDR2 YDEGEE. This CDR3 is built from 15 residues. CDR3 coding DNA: TGTGCCAGCAGCGGCCGGGCGCCAACCAATTCACCCCTCCACTTT. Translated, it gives CASSGRAPTNSPLHF.

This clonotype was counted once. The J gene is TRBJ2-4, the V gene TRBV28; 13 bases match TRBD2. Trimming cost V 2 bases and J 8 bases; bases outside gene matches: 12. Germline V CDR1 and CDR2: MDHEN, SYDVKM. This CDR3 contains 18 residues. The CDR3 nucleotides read TGTGCCAGCAGTTTACGATACCGGACTAGCGGGAGTAGGGACATTCAGTACTTC. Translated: CASSLRYRTSGSRDIQYF.

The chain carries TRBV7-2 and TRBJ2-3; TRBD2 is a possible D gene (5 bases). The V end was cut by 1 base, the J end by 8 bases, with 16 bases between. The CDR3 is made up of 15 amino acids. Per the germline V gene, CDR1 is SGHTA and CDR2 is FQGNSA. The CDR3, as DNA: TGTGCCAGCAGCTTAGGAGCCGGGAAGTTAGGTACGCAGTATTTT. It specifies CASSLGAGKLGTQYF.

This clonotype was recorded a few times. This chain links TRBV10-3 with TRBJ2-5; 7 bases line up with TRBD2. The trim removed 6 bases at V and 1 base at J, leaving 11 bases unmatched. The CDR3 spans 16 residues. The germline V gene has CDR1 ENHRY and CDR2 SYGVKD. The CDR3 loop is CAISKTFLAAQETQYF. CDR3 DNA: TGTGCCATCAGCAAAACCTTCCTAGCGGCCCAAGAGACCCAGTACTTC.

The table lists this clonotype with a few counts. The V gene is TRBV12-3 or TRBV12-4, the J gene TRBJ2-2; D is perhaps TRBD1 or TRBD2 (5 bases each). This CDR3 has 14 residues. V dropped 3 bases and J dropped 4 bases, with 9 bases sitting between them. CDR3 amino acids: CASSLAGSTGELFF. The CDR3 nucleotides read TGTGCCAGCAGTTTGGCAGGGAGCACCGGGGAGCTGTTTTTT.

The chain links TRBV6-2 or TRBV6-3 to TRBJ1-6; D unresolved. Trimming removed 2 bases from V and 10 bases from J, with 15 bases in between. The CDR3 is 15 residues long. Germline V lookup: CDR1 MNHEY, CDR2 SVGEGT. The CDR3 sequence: CASSYDGLFWSPLHF. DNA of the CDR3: TGTGCCAGCAGTTACGACGGACTTTTTTGGTCACCCCTCCACTTT.

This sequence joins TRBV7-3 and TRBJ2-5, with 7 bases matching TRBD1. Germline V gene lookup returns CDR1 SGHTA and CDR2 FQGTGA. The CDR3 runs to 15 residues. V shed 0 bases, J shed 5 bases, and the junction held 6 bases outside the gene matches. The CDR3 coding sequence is TGTGCCAGCAGCTTAACGGGCCGGGACAGTGAGACCCAGTACTTC. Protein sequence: CASSLTGRDSETQYF. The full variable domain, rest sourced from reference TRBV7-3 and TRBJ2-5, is GAGVSQTPSNKVTEKGKYVELRCDPISGHTALYWYRQSLGQGPEFLIYFQGTGAADDSGLPNDRFFAVRPEGSVSTLKIQRTERGDSAVYLCASSLTGRDSETQYFGPGTRLLVL.